A single sample gave rise to the 26 T cell receptor beta chains below, sequenced in a study of shared clonotypes between healthy human individuals. Naive CD8 isolation took CD45RO-negative cells positively selected for CCR7 and excluded terminally differentiated effector memory CD45RA+ cells. Clones were read by immunoSEQ multiplex PCR, and TCRdb kept only the in-frame ones, dropping some. The table shows roughly 2,000,000 clones, with about 95% occurring only once. Source material: naive CD8+ T cells sorted from blood. The receptors shown here come from a young man in good health.

This clone was observed once. The J gene is TRBJ2-3, the V gene TRBV5-4, with D perhaps assigned TRBD1 or TRBD2 (5 bases each). Germline CDR1 SGHNT, CDR2 YYREEE (reference sequence). Trimming removed 7 bases at V and 0 bases at J, with 18 bases between. The CDR3 consists of 16 residues. In nucleotides, the CDR3 is TGTGCCAGCGGGACCCTACCTGCGGCTAGCACAGATACGCAGTATTTT. Protein product: CASGTLPAASTDTQYF. Complete variable domain (other parts from reference TRBV5-4 and TRBJ2-3): ETGVTQSPTHLIKTRGQQVTLRCSSQSGHNTVSWYQQALGQGPQFIFQYYREEENGRGNFPPRFSGLQFPNYSSELNVNALELDDSALYLCASGTLPAASTDTQYFGPGTRLTVL.

The chain is built from TRBV25-1 and TRBJ2-1; possibly TRBD1 for D (6 bases). CDR1 is MGHDK and CDR2 is SYGVNS in the germline V gene. The CDR3 is made up of 16 amino acids. V lost 3 bases to trimming and J lost 3 bases, with 15 bases between them. CDR3 sequence: CASSEPYRVGYNEQFF. As DNA, the CDR3 is TGTGCCAGCAGTGAGCCCTACAGGGTGGGCTACAATGAGCAGTTCTTC.

The chain employs TRBV10-3 and TRBJ2-2, with 9 bases that match TRBD2. The V gene's germline CDR1 is ENHRY and CDR2 SYGVKD. The V gene end was trimmed by 7 bases and the J gene end by 5 bases; junction bases not matched to a gene: 11. The CDR3 spans 16 residues. DNA of the CDR3: TGTGCCATCAACGCGGGGGGGCCGTCCAGGACCGGGGAGCTGTTTTTT. Its translation is CAINAGGPSRTGELFF.

The chain links TRBV10-3 to TRBJ2-1, with D unclear. Germline loops: CDR1 ENHRY, CDR2 SYGVKD. Trimming cost V 2 bases and J 6 bases, with 8 bases left between them. This CDR3 has 13 amino acids. CDR3 nucleotide sequence: TGTGCCATCAGTGAGATCATGACCAATGAGCAGTTCTTC. Its protein is CAISEIMTNEQFF.

V gene TRBV19 combines with J gene TRBJ2-7; 8 bases are shared with TRBD2. Trimming cost V 0 bases and J 4 bases; bases outside gene matches: 5. Germline CDR1 reads LNHDA; CDR2 reads SQIVND (reference sequence). The length of the CDR3 is 15 residues. CDR3 DNA: TGTGCCAGTAGTATAGATACAGCGGGAGCTTACGAGCAGTACTTC. It specifies CASSIDTAGAYEQYF.

The count of this clone is one. V and J are TRBV7-9 and TRBJ2-3; TRBD2 aligns across 9 bases. With V trimmed by 5 bases and J by 1 base, 10 bases remained unmatched. CDR3 length: 17 residues. CDR1 is SEHNR and CDR2 is FQNEAQ in the germline V gene (reference sequence). The CDR3 spells CASSPQIRTSGTDTQYF. CDR3 DNA sequence: TGTGCCAGCAGCCCTCAGATCCGGACTAGCGGCACAGATACGCAGTATTTT.

Note on this clone: Other nucleotide sequences from this sample produce the same CDR3. The rearrangement links TRBV6-5 to TRBJ2-2, with unresolved D. The CDR3 length is 14 residues. The germline V gene encodes CDR1 MNHEY and CDR2 SVGAGI. V lost 0 bases, J lost 5 bases, and 7 bases lay in between. Here the CDR3 DNA reads TGTGCCAGCAGTTACTCCGGTGGGACCGGGGAGCTGTTTTTT. This translates into CASSYSGGTGELFF.

This clone showed up just once. CDR3 residues: CASSYKANEQFF. CDR3 DNA: TGCGCCAGCAGTTATAAGGCCAATGAGCAGTTCTTC. This sequence joins TRBV5-1 and TRBJ2-1; D remains ambiguous. Germline V gene data show CDR1 as SGHRS and CDR2 as YFSETQ. Trimming stripped 5 bases from V and 6 bases from J, with 9 bases between. CDR3 length equals 12 residues.

The J gene is TRBJ2-7, the V gene TRBV11-3; TRBD2 matches 10 bases. V shed 4 bases and J 6 bases; nucleotides not matched to a gene: 15. This CDR3 is built from 17 residues. Germline V gives CDR1 SGHNT, CDR2 YENEEA. The CDR3 coding sequence is TGTGCCAGCAGCTCGTCCCTTAACCTAGCGGGGGTTTGCGAGCAGTACTTC. This gives the protein CASSSSLNLAGVCEQYF.

The CDR3 DNA sequence: TGCGCCAGCAGTGAGTCGGGTTGGGACACTGAAGCTTTCTTT. It specifies CASSESGWDTEAFF. This chain joins TRBV10-1 and TRBJ1-1; no clear D. Trimming pared 0 bases from V and 3 bases from J, leaving 8 bases between. Germline-derived CDR1 and CDR2 are WNHNN and SYGVQD (reference sequence). CDR3 size: 14 residues.

The chain links TRBV9 to TRBJ2-1; possible D gene TRBD1, 5 bases. The length of the CDR3 is 14 residues. Germline V gene data show CDR1 as SGDLS and CDR2 as YYNGEE. Trimming removed 0 bases from V and 5 bases from J, with 9 bases in between. The CDR3 sequence is CASSVDSGNNEQFF. CDR3 nucleotide sequence: TGTGCCAGCAGCGTAGATTCAGGGAACAATGAGCAGTTCTTC.

This chain uses TRBV7-9 with TRBJ2-3; D is perhaps TRBD1 or TRBD2 (5 bases each). The germline V gene encodes CDR1 SEHNR and CDR2 FQNEAQ (reference sequence). There are 16 residues in the CDR3. Trimming stripped 4 bases from V and 4 bases from J, with 18 bases between. CDR3 sequence: CASSSLSGTEADTQYF. The DNA of the CDR3 is TGTGCCAGCAGCTCACTCTCCGGGACCGAAGCAGATACGCAGTATTTT.

The chain employs TRBV6-1 and TRBJ2-7; 7 positions match TRBD1. Germline CDR1 is MNHNS and CDR2 is SASEGT. Trimming took 4 bases from V and 7 from J; bases not matched to a gene: 10. The CDR3 covers 14 residues. CDR3 region: CASSGDSGVGEQYF. The CDR3 region has the DNA TGTGCCAGCAGTGGGGACAGTGGAGTCGGAGAGCAGTACTTC.

Comment on this clone: Other DNA sequences in the same sample also yield this CDR3. This chain joins TRBV27 and TRBJ2-2, with TRBD2 matching 11 bases. V shed 8 bases, J shed 4 bases, and the junction held 6 bases outside the gene matches. Germline CDR1 reads MNHEY; CDR2 reads SMNVEV (reference sequence). CDR3 size: 15 residues. CDR3 DNA sequence: TGTGCCAGCTCTAGCGGGACTAGCGGCACCGGGGAGCTGTTTTTT. Its translation is CASSSGTSGTGELFF.

Remarks on this clone: In the same sample, other DNA sequences code for this CDR3. The chain is built from TRBV27 and TRBJ2-1; 13 bases agree with TRBD2. Unmatched junction bases numbered 6, after V lost 6 bases and J lost 7 bases. This CDR3 has 15 amino acids. CDR1 and CDR2 from the germline V gene are MNHEY and SMNVEV (reference sequence). CDR3 nucleotides: TGTGCCAGCAGCCTACTAGCGGGAGGGCTTAATGAGCAGTTCTTC. This codes for CASSLLAGGLNEQFF.

The rearrangement links TRBV13 to TRBJ2-4, with 8 positions matching TRBD1. The CDR3 sequence is 15 residues long. J lost 5 bases, V lost 4 bases, and 7 bases had no gene match. CDR1 and CDR2 from the germline V gene are PRHDT and FYEKMQ (reference sequence). This CDR3 is CASSSPETGENIQYF. CDR3 sequence (DNA): TGTGCCAGCAGCTCCCCCGAGACAGGGGAAAACATTCAGTACTTC.

The chain recombines TRBV13 with TRBJ2-6, with a weak D call TRBD1 (5 bases). Germline values: CDR1 PRHDT, CDR2 FYEKMQ (reference sequence). The CDR3 contains 16 residues. V was clipped by 4 bases and J by 2 bases, with 12 bases between them. The CDR3 loop is CASSSWTLPGANVLTF. CDR3 coding DNA: TGTGCCAGCAGCTCCTGGACATTGCCTGGGGCCAACGTCCTGACTTTC.

The rearrangement links TRBV5-5 to TRBJ2-7; perhaps TRBD2 as D (5 bases). V was pared by 1 base and J by 3 bases, with 8 bases between. The CDR3 has 13 residues. CDR1 is SGHKS and CDR2 is YYEKEE in the germline V gene (reference sequence). The CDR3 nucleotides read TGTGCCAGCAGCTTGTACAGCGGCTACGAGCAGTACTTC. As protein: CASSLYSGYEQYF.

CDR3 bases: TGCAGCGTTAGTCTCGGGGCTAGCTCATCGAACACCGGGGAGCTGTTTTTT. Translating it yields CSVSLGASSSNTGELFF. The V and J genes are TRBV29-1 and TRBJ2-2; TRBD1 or TRBD2 may be the D gene (5 bases each). Trimming left V 5 bases short and J 0 bases short, with 19 bases between. In germline, CDR1 is SQVTM, CDR2 ANQGSEA. The CDR3 runs to 17 residues.

V gene TRBV27 combines with J gene TRBJ2-7, with D hard to call. The CDR3 consists of 15 residues. V gave up 6 bases and J gave up 5 bases, with 20 bases separating them. The V gene's germline CDR1 is MNHEY and CDR2 SMNVEV (reference sequence). DNA for the CDR3: TGTGCCAGCAGATCCGATAGCTACGCTCGGGACGAGCAGTACTTC. Its protein is CASRSDSYARDEQYF.

DNA for the CDR3: TGTGCCAGCAGCCCACAGGGGCTAGCGGGTGAGCAGTTCTTC. Translated: CASSPQGLAGEQFF. The rearrangement uses TRBV6-5 and TRBJ2-1, with D perhaps matching TRBD2 (8 bases). From germline, CDR1 is MNHEY and CDR2 SVGAGI. There are 14 residues in the CDR3. The V gene lost 6 bases and the J gene lost 9 bases, with 18 bases spanning the gap.

The chain recombines TRBV29-1 with TRBJ2-5; D not certain. The CDR3 consists of 13 residues. V was clipped by 2 bases and J by 0 bases, with 7 bases between them. From germline, CDR1 is SQVTM and CDR2 ANQGSEA. CDR3 sequence (DNA): TGCAGCGTTGAACCGTTGTACCAAGAGACCCAGTACTTC. Residues: CSVEPLYQETQYF.

The chain couples TRBV20-1 to TRBJ2-7, with D maybe TRBD2 (6 bases). V dropped 4 bases and J dropped 3 bases, with 7 bases sitting between them. CDR3 length: 11 residues. The germline V gene encodes CDR1 DFQATT and CDR2 SNEGSKA (reference sequence). The CDR3 spells CSAMRDYEQYF. Written as DNA, the CDR3 is TGCAGTGCTATGCGGGACTACGAGCAGTACTTC.

This chain links TRBV27 with TRBJ2-1; 7 bases are a match to TRBD1. Trimming at V came to 5 bases and at J to 6 bases, leaving 13 bases not matched to a gene. The CDR3 is 16 amino acids. Germline CDR1 reads MNHEY; CDR2 reads SMNVEV (reference sequence). The chain's CDR3 is CASSPGPGTASNEQFF. The DNA for the CDR3 is TGTGCCAGCAGTCCAGGCCCCGGGACAGCTTCCAATGAGCAGTTCTTC.

V gene TRBV5-6 combines with J gene TRBJ2-3; TRBD2 aligns across 10 bases. Germline loops: CDR1 SGHDT, CDR2 YYEEEE. The CDR3 covers 19 residues. V lost 5 bases, J lost 4 bases, and 19 bases stayed unmatched. CDR3 protein: CASRRTGLAGVFGADTQYF. The CDR3 bases are TGTGCCAGCAGGAGGACTGGGCTAGCGGGAGTATTTGGCGCAGATACGCAGTATTTT.

The genes are TRBV4-1 and TRBJ1-2; D perhaps matches TRBD1 (6 bases). Germline values: CDR1 MGHRA, CDR2 YSYEKL. V was clipped by 0 bases and J by 1 base, with 6 bases between them. The CDR3 sequence is 14 residues long. This CDR3 is CASSQEGGNYGYTF. In DNA form, the CDR3 reads TGCGCCAGCAGCCAAGAAGGGGGTAACTATGGCTACACCTTC.